This T cell receptor beta chain was observed in a study of T cells in Graves' hyperthyroidism and ophthalmopathy. For the study at large: At the time of initial diagnosis and before any treatment, peripheral blood was collected. The study, taken as a whole, reports: Most thyroid-expanded clonotypes above 0.001 were also found in blood.

This clonotype has just a few counts. Its matching antigen is unknown. Amplification of TCR beta CDR3 regions used RNA as the template. During a first-round RT-PCR of the TCR CDR3, the HTBI primer set was used. MiXCR, applied by TCRdb to the multiplex PCR reads, yields one record per CDR3 protein. Of fewer than 500,000 distinct CDR3 sequences in the sample, more than 12% were seen once. Those patients with uncontrolled infection, other autoimmune disease, pregnancy or lactation were excluded. The diagnoses drew upon clinical symptoms, serum thyroxine and TRAb, thyroid ultrasound and orbital computed tomography. With V trimmed by 0 bases and J by 0 bases, 2 bases remained unmatched. CDR1 is SGHRS and CDR2 is YFSETQ in the germline V gene. The CDR3 contains 15 residues.

This sequence joins TRBV5-1 and TRBJ2-5; 7 nucleotides agree with TRBD1. This receptor was obtained from a young woman with Graves' ophthalmopathy. Sequencing was done on a sample of blood. CDR3 coding DNA: TGCGCCAGCAGCTTGGGGACAGGTTACCAAGAGACCCAGTACTTC. Protein product: CASSLGTGYQETQYF.